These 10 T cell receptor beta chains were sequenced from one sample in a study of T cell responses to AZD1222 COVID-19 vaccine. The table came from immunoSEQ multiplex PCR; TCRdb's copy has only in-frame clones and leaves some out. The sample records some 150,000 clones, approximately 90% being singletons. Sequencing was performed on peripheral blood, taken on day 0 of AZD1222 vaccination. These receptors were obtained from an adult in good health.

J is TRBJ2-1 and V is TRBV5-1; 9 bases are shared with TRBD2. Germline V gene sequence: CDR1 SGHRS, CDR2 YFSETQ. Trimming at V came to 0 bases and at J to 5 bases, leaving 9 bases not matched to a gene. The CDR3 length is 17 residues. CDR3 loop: CASSLVVRLADNNEQFF. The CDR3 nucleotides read TGCGCCAGCAGCTTGGTGGTCCGACTAGCGGATAACAATGAGCAGTTCTTC.

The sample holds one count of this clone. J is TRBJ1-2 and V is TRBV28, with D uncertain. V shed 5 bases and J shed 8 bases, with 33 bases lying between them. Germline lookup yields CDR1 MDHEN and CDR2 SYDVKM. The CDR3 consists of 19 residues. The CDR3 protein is CASSPLRGRWVNMHAGYTF. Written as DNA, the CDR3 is TGTGCCAGCAGTCCGCTCCGGGGTAGATGGGTTAATATGCATGCGGGCTACACCTTC.

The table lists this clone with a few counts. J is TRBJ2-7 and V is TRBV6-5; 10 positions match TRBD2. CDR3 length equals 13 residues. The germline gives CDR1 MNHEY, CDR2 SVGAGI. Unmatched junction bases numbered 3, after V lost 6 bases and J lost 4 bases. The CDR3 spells CASRLAGKYEQYF. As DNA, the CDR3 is TGTGCCAGCAGACTAGCGGGAAAGTACGAGCAGTACTTC.

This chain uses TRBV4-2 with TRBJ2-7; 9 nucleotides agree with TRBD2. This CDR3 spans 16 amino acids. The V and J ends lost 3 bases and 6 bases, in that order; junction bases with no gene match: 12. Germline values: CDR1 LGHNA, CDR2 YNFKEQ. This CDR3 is CASSQSSLAGSSEQYF. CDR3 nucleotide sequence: TGTGCCAGCAGCCAGTCGAGCCTAGCGGGATCTAGCGAGCAGTACTTC.

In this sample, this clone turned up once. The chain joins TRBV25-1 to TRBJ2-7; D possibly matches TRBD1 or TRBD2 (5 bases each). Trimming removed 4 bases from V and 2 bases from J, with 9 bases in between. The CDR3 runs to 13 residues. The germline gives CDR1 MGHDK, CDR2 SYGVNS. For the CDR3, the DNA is TGTGCCAGCAGTGGGGACGGACCCTACGAGCAGTACTTC. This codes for CASSGDGPYEQYF.

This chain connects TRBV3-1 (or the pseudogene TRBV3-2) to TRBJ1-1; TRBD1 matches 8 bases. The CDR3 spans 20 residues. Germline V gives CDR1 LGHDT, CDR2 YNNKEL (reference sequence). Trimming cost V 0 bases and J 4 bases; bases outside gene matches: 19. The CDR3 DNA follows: TGTGCCAGCAGCCAAGATCCCGAGATATTGGGCAGGGGGCTTAGCACTGAAGCTTTCTTT. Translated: CASSQDPEILGRGLSTEAFF.

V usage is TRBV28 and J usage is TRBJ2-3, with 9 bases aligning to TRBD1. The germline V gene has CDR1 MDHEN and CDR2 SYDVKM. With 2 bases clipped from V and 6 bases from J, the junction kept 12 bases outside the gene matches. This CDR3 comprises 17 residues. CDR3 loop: CASSLPPGTGPKDTQYF. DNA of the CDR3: TGTGCCAGCAGTTTACCACCCGGGACAGGGCCGAAGGATACGCAGTATTTT.

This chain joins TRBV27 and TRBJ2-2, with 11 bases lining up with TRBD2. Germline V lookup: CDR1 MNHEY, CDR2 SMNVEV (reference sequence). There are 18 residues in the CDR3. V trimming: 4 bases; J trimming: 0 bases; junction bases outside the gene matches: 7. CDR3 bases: TGTGCCAGCAGTTACGGGACTAGCGGCGCCGCGAACACCGGGGAGCTGTTTTTT. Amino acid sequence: CASSYGTSGAANTGELFF.

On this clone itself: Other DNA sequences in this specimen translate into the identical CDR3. The CDR3 reads CASSPGQDLYNEQFF. DNA of the CDR3: TGTGCCAGCAGCCCTGGACAGGACTTATACAATGAGCAGTTCTTC. This rearrangement joins TRBV5-4 to TRBJ2-1; the match to TRBD1 covers 7 bases. Germline lookup yields CDR1 SGHNT and CDR2 YYREEE (reference sequence). The length of the CDR3 is 15 residues. The V gene end was trimmed by 4 bases and the J gene end by 4 bases; junction bases not matched to a gene: 8. The whole variable domain, filled in from reference TRBV5-4 and TRBJ2-1, reads ETGVTQSPTHLIKTRGQQVTLRCSSQSGHNTVSWYQQALGQGPQFIFQYYREEENGRGNFPPRFSGLQFPNYSSELNVNALELDDSALYLCASSPGQDLYNEQFFGPGTRLTVL.

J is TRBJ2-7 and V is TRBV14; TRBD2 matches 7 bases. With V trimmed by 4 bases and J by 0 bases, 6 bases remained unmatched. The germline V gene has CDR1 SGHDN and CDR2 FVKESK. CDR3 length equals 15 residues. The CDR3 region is CASSPGTISSYEQYF. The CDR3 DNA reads TGTGCCAGCAGCCCTGGGACTATAAGCTCCTACGAGCAGTACTTC.